Shown below are 21 T cell receptor beta chains from a single sample sequenced in a study of T cells in tumors after PD-1 blockade. Sequencing used immunoSEQ multiplex PCR; TCRdb keeps in-frame clones, though not all of them. The table records around 25,000 clones, about 82% of them present only once. Sequenced here: PBMCs, sampled after anti-PD-1 treatment. The receptor source for this set is a human donor with basal cell carcinoma.

This rearrangement joins TRBV4-2 to TRBJ1-3; D uncertain. This CDR3 contains 17 residues. Germline V gene lookup returns CDR1 LGHNA and CDR2 YNFKEQ. Trimming pared 0 bases from V and 0 bases from J, leaving 12 bases between. CDR3 DNA: TGTGCCAGCAGCCAAGATTTTACGGCGGTCTCTGGAAACACCATATATTTT. Amino acids: CASSQDFTAVSGNTIYF.

This clone was seen only a few times. This chain connects TRBV7-9 to TRBJ1-1, with TRBD1 identical over 9 bases. CDR3 length: 14 amino acids. V lost 5 bases and J lost 1; bases outside the gene matches: 2. Germline CDR1 and CDR2: SEHNR and FQNEAQ (reference sequence). CDR3 DNA: TGTGCCAGCAGCGGGACAGGGAAGAACACTGAAGCTTTCTTT. Translation: CASSGTGKNTEAFF.

The rearrangement links TRBV7-6 to TRBJ1-5; weak D call: TRBD1 (5 bases). This CDR3 is built from 14 residues. V was trimmed by 4 bases and J by 6 bases, leaving 13 bases between them. Germline-derived CDR1 and CDR2 are SGHVS and FNYEAQ. This chain's CDR3 is CASSSTAGGQPQHF. CDR3 DNA sequence: TGTGCCAGCAGCTCGACGGCGGGGGGTCAGCCCCAGCATTTT.

The CDR3 spells CASSEGANNEQFF. The DNA of the CDR3 is TGTGCCAGCAGCGAGGGGGCTAACAATGAGCAGTTCTTC. This chain joins TRBV3-1 (or the pseudogene TRBV3-2) and TRBJ2-1; 7 nucleotides line up with TRBD1. The V gene end was trimmed by 5 bases and the J gene end by 5 bases; junction bases not matched to a gene: 3. The length of the CDR3 is 13 residues. Germline assignment: CDR1 LGHDT and CDR2 YNNKEL (reference sequence).

This sequence joins TRBV5-1 and TRBJ2-3; maybe TRBD1 (6 bases). The ends were cut back, 0 bases at V and 0 bases at J, with 17 bases in the middle. From germline, CDR1 is SGHRS and CDR2 YFSETQ. The CDR3 sequence is 18 residues long. DNA of the CDR3: TGCGCCAGCAGCTTGGAAGCCCGACAGGCGTTAAGCACAGATACGCAGTATTTT. Residues: CASSLEARQALSTDTQYF.

V is TRBV13 and J is TRBJ2-5; TRBD1 agrees at 9 bases. Trimming cost V 5 bases and J 5 bases; bases outside gene matches: 12. Germline V gene lookup returns CDR1 PRHDT and CDR2 FYEKMQ (reference sequence). This CDR3 has 16 amino acids. DNA of the CDR3: TGTGCCAGCAGCCACCGGGACAGGGTTCGAGGGGAGACCCAGTACTTC. It is translated as CASSHRDRVRGETQYF. The variable domain in full, with the rest retrieved from reference TRBV13 and TRBJ2-5, is AAGVIQSPRHLIKEKRETATLKCYPIPRHDTVYWYQQGPGQDPQFLISFYEKMQSDKGSIPDRFSAQQFSDYHSELNMSSLELGDSALYFCASSHRDRVRGETQYFGPGTRLLVL.

The chain recombines TRBV7-3 with TRBJ2-6, with TRBD2 matching 10 bases. This CDR3 comprises 17 residues. Germline CDR1 reads SGHTA; CDR2 reads FQGTGA. The junction had 4 bases not matched to a gene; V was cut back by 5 bases and J by 0 bases. The CDR3 sequence: CASSLASGGSGANVLTF. DNA of the CDR3: TGTGCCAGCAGCCTGGCTAGCGGGGGCTCTGGGGCCAACGTCCTGACTTTC.

The rearrangement links TRBV10-3 to TRBJ2-7; D unresolved. The germline V gene has CDR1 ENHRY and CDR2 SYGVKD. Trimming left V 2 bases short and J 7 bases short, with 9 bases between. The CDR3 is 12 residues long. CDR3 coding DNA: TGTGCCATCAGTGAGGGCAGCCCAGAGCAGTACTTC. Residues: CAISEGSPEQYF.

The chain uses TRBV29-1 and TRBJ1-2; D is undetermined. CDR1 and CDR2 (germline): SQVTM, ANQGSEA. V lost 6 bases and J 0 bases, leaving 14 bases between the germline ends. The length of the CDR3 is 14 residues. The chain's CDR3 is CSVARGGANYGYTF. As DNA, the CDR3 is TGCAGCGTCGCCCGCGGTGGAGCTAACTATGGCTACACCTTC.

This clone was seen more than once but under ten times. CDR3: CASGGTGRYTEAFF. In DNA form, the CDR3 reads TGTGCCAGCGGCGGGACAGGGAGGTACACTGAAGCTTTCTTT. This chain connects TRBV4-2 to TRBJ1-1; 9 nucleotides agree with TRBD1. V lost 8 bases, J lost 3 bases, and 7 bases stayed unmatched. The CDR3 loop spans 14 amino acids. Germline CDR1 and CDR2: LGHNA and YNFKEQ.

This clone has just a few counts. The chain is built from TRBV5-1 and TRBJ2-2, with 12 positions matching TRBD2. This CDR3 region has 16 residues. The junction had 4 bases not matched to a gene; V was cut back by 4 bases and J by 3 bases. CDR1 SGHRS and CDR2 YFSETQ come from the germline V gene. As DNA, the CDR3 is TGCGCCAGCAGCGGAAGGACTAGCGGGGACACCGGGGAGCTGTTTTTT. Its protein is CASSGRTSGDTGELFF.

This clone is medium-sized by share. The J gene is TRBJ2-7, the V gene TRBV5-4; D uncertain. The length of the CDR3 is 14 residues. V lost 1 base and J lost 7, with 15 bases in between. The germline V gene has CDR1 SGHNT and CDR2 YYREEE (reference sequence). CDR3 in amino acids: CASSLWSGGQEQYF. The CDR3 nucleotides read TGTGCCAGCAGCTTGTGGTCCGGTGGGCAGGAGCAGTACTTC.

This rearrangement joins TRBV5-8 to TRBJ2-7, with D tentatively TRBD1 or TRBD2 (6 bases each). Germline V gene data show CDR1 as SGHTS and CDR2 as YDEGEE. The CDR3 consists of 14 residues. With 4 bases removed from V and 5 bases from J, the gap between germline ends came to 16 bases. CDR3: CASSHPTGGDEQYF. CDR3 nucleotide sequence: TGTGCCAGCAGCCACCCGACAGGAGGGGACGAGCAGTACTTC.

In its sample, this clone was seen a few times. V is TRBV19 and J is TRBJ1-4; no definite D call. This CDR3 has 14 residues. Trimming removed 4 bases from V and 5 bases from J, with 11 bases in between. Germline V gene lookup returns CDR1 LNHDA and CDR2 SQIVND (reference sequence). Here the CDR3 reads CASSKGSLNEKLFF. The CDR3 nucleotides are TGTGCCAGTAGTAAGGGAAGCTTGAATGAAAAACTGTTTTTT.

V usage is TRBV6-6 and J usage is TRBJ1-2, with D uncertain. Trimming removed 7 bases from V and 5 bases from J, with 20 bases in between. In germline, CDR1 is MNHNY, CDR2 SVGAGI (reference sequence). The CDR3 loop spans 15 amino acids. CDR3 sequence (DNA): TGTGCCAGCACCCTAGAGGGCAGGACGGCATATGGCTACACCTTC. This encodes CASTLEGRTAYGYTF.

This chain joins TRBV19 and TRBJ1-2; a weak D match, TRBD1 (6 bases). This CDR3 spans 15 amino acids. Trimming cost V 6 bases and J 7 bases, with 21 bases left between them. CDR1 is LNHDA and CDR2 is SQIVND in the germline V gene (reference sequence). The CDR3 reads CASSPDGPAGAGYTF. Written as DNA, the CDR3 is TGTGCCAGTAGCCCGGACGGACCTGCGGGGGCTGGCTACACCTTC.

V gene TRBV5-4 combines with J gene TRBJ2-1, with a tentative D call TRBD1 (6 bases). Germline CDR1 reads SGHNT; CDR2 reads YYREEE (reference sequence). Trimming stripped 0 bases from V and 0 bases from J, with 7 bases between. This CDR3 has 15 amino acids. The chain's CDR3 is CASSLDRASYNEQFF. The CDR3 coding sequence is TGTGCCAGCAGCTTGGACAGGGCCTCCTACAATGAGCAGTTCTTC.

The chain is built from TRBV6-5 and TRBJ1-2; perhaps TRBD1 as D (6 bases). The germline V and J ends were trimmed by 6 bases and 6 bases, with 20 bases remaining between them. This CDR3 contains 15 residues. Germline V gene sequence: CDR1 MNHEY, CDR2 SVGAGI. The CDR3 reads CASRPRAGEFHGYTF. The CDR3 bases are TGTGCCAGCAGACCCAGGGCAGGGGAATTCCATGGCTACACCTTC.

The rearrangement links TRBV30 to TRBJ1-4; tentatively, D is TRBD1 (5 bases). Germline CDR1 and CDR2: GTSNPN and SVGIG (reference sequence). V dropped 1 base and J dropped 8 bases, with 17 bases sitting between them. The CDR3 runs to 15 residues. The CDR3 protein is CAWSALPGTGEKLFF. CDR3 DNA: TGTGCCTGGAGTGCCTTACCCGGGACTGGGGAAAAACTGTTTTTT. Complete variable domain (other parts from reference TRBV30 and TRBJ1-4): SQTIHQWPATLVQPVGSPLSLECTVEGTSNPNLYWYRQAAGRGLQLLFYSVGIGQISSEVPQNLSASRPQDRQFILSSKKLLLSDSGFYLCAWSALPGTGEKLFFGSGTQLSVL.

The chain joins TRBV7-8 to TRBJ1-1, with D uncertain. The V gene lost 3 bases and the J gene lost 3 bases, with 8 bases spanning the gap. In germline, CDR1 is SGHVS, CDR2 FQNEAQ. This CDR3 region has 13 residues. CDR3 DNA: TGTGCCAGCAGCTTGAAGAGGGACACTGAAGCTTTCTTT. Protein product: CASSLKRDTEAFF.

The V gene is TRBV10-1, the J gene TRBJ2-2, with TRBD2 identical over 14 bases. CDR1 and CDR2 (germline): WNHNN, SYGVQD (reference sequence). V lost 6 bases to trimming and J lost 7 bases; unmatched junction nucleotides: 16. There are 19 residues in the CDR3. CDR3 sequence (DNA): TGCGCCAGCAGGAGGCCATCGACTAGCGGGGGGGCCCGCGGCGGGGAGCTGTTTTTT. Protein product: CASRRPSTSGGARGGELFF.